These 4 T cell receptor beta chains originate from one sample sequenced in a study of blood T cells in healthy people across ages (dated by TCRdb to 2014 to 2015). Libraries were prepared through 5' RACE. Sequencing used an Illumina HiSeq 2500. A second PCR of roughly 7 to 11 cycles was performed with a sample-barcoded 5' primer and a J-beta primer mix. The public reads were quality trimmed at Q25 with fastp and then assembled into clones with MiXCR by TCRdb, keeping productive beta chains. Rows with one shared CDR3 protein collapse into an entry with the most common genes and DNA. Recorded for this sample are 1 million or so distinct CDR3 sequences; 45% of them occurred a single time. Approximately 20% of the sample rests with the top ten. The material sequenced was blood. Receptor source: an older woman in good health.

This clonotype showed up just a few times. The CDR3 protein is CASSPQGFLGYTF. As DNA, the CDR3 is TGTGCCAGCAGTCCACAGGGGTTTCTGGGCTACACCTTC. The genes are TRBV6-6 and TRBJ1-2, with TRBD1 matching 7 bases. CDR3 length: 13 residues. Per germline, CDR1 MNHNY and CDR2 SVGAGI (reference sequence). Trimming at V came to 5 bases and at J to 8 bases, leaving 8 bases not matched to a gene.

The genes are TRBV27 and TRBJ1-2, with 9 nucleotides matching TRBD1. Germline CDR1 is MNHEY and CDR2 is SMNVEV (reference sequence). The trim removed 3 bases at V and 8 bases at J, leaving 25 bases unmatched. The CDR3 runs 20 residues. The CDR3 DNA is TGTGCCAGCAGTTTGAGTCGGTTCGGCAGGGACAGGGCTCAATTAAACGGCTACACCTTC. This sequence encodes CASSLSRFGRDRAQLNGYTF.

In its sample, this clonotype was seen once. The V and J genes are TRBV30 and TRBJ2-7; D may be TRBD1 or TRBD2 (5 bases each). Germline CDR1 and CDR2: GTSNPN and SVGIG (reference sequence). With 3 bases removed from V and 5 bases from J, the gap between germline ends came to 32 bases. This CDR3 is built from 19 residues. CDR3 region: CAWRTTVRDPSPNIDEQYF. The CDR3 bases are TGTGCCTGGAGGACCACCGTTCGGGACCCAAGCCCCAATATCGACGAGCAGTACTTC.

The chain recombines TRBV11-2 with TRBJ1-4; D gene uncertain. Germline CDR1 and CDR2: SGHAT and FQNNGV. The V end lost 4 bases, the J end lost 7 bases, and 16 bases lay between the germline ends. This CDR3 contains 15 residues. CDR3 amino acids: CASSSMVGPGEKLFF. The CDR3 DNA follows: TGTGCCAGCAGCTCTATGGTCGGGCCTGGTGAAAAACTGTTTTTT.